The 6 T cell receptor beta chains reported below all come from one sample, sequenced in a study of blood T cell repertoires in COVID-19. Data came from immunoSEQ multiplex PCR; TCRdb stores just in-frame clones and leaves some out. The sample lists a few hundred thousand clones, approximately 81% occurring once. Sequencing was performed on peripheral blood. The receptors shown here come from a man younger than 45 with active or convalescent COVID-19.

This clone was detected only a few times. J is TRBJ2-2 and V is TRBV7-2; D not resolved. Trimming took 1 base from V and 7 from J, leaving 7 bases between them. Germline V gene sequence: CDR1 SGHTA, CDR2 FQGNSA. The CDR3 has 13 residues. The CDR3: CASSLDVYGELFF. The CDR3 DNA reads TGTGCCAGCAGCTTAGATGTCTACGGGGAGCTGTTTTTT.

The chain is built from TRBV24-1 and TRBJ1-2; a weak D match, TRBD1 (5 bases). CDR1 and CDR2 from the germline V gene are KGHDR and SFDVKD. This CDR3 spans 14 amino acids. V was pared by 4 bases and J by 3 bases, with 11 bases between. The CDR3 DNA is TGTGCCACCAGTGACTCGACAGCGTACTATGGCTACACCTTC. Amino acids: CATSDSTAYYGYTF.

The chain combines TRBV4-1 with TRBJ2-5; the match to TRBD2 covers 12 bases. CDR3 length: 18 amino acids. The germline gives CDR1 MGHRA, CDR2 YSYEKL. Unmatched junction bases numbered 10, after V lost 0 bases and J lost 5 bases. In DNA, the CDR3 is TGCGCCAGCAGCCAAGATGCCTTGCGAACTAGCGGGGGGGAGACCCAGTACTTC. Its protein is CASSQDALRTSGGETQYF.

The chain has TRBV7-2 and TRBJ1-2; TRBD1 agrees at 9 bases. The CDR3 runs 16 residues. The germline CDR1 and CDR2 sequences are SGHTA and FQGNSA. With V trimmed by 4 bases and J by 8 bases, 14 bases remained unmatched. CDR3 bases: TGTGCCAGCAGCTCCCCCGGGACAGGGCGGAGGAAGGGCTACACCTTC. Its protein product is CASSSPGTGRRKGYTF.

V and J are TRBV28 and TRBJ1-5; 7 bases agree with TRBD1. The CDR3 spans 15 residues. V trimming: 7 bases; J trimming: 1 base; junction bases outside the gene matches: 7. In germline, CDR1 is MDHEN, CDR2 SYDVKM. Written as DNA, the CDR3 is TGTGCCAGCATTCAGGGGGTAGGGAGCAATCAGCCCCAGCATTTT. Its translation is CASIQGVGSNQPQHF.

The CDR3: CAWSQGETQYF. The CDR3 coding sequence is TGTGCCTGGAGTCAGGGAGAGACCCAGTACTTC. The V gene is TRBV30, the J gene TRBJ2-5, with a possible D match to TRBD1 (5 bases). V was clipped by 2 bases and J by 4 bases, with 5 bases between them. The CDR3 is made up of 11 amino acids. The germline CDR1 and CDR2 sequences are GTSNPN and SVGIG (reference sequence).